The 25 T cell receptor beta chains below come from one sample, sequenced in a study of T cells in Graves' hyperthyroidism and ophthalmopathy. Amplification yielded TCR beta CDR3 regions, with RNA transcripts as the source. RT-PCR in the first round (using the HTBI primer set) targeted the TCR CDR3. TCRdb ran MiXCR on the multiplex PCR reads and lists one entry per CDR3 protein. The sample has around 800,000 distinct CDR3 sequences; 35% to 45% are singletons. Sequencing was done on a sample of blood. All receptors derive from a man between 18 and 29 years old with Graves' hyperthyroidism.

This clonotype came up many times. The chain combines TRBV9 with TRBJ1-1; no clear D gene. V lost 0 bases to trimming and J lost 1 base, with 4 bases between them. This CDR3 comprises 13 residues. Germline V gene data show CDR1 as SGDLS and CDR2 as YYNGEE. CDR3 residues: CASSVVKNTEAFF. The CDR3 DNA follows: TGTGCCAGCAGCGTAGTGAAGAACACTGAAGCTTTCTTT.

Ten or more counts support this clonotype. This sequence joins TRBV15 and TRBJ2-2; 8 positions agree with TRBD2. In germline, CDR1 is LNHNV, CDR2 YYDKDF (reference sequence). The V segment lost 3 bases and the J segment 7 bases; nucleotides outside the gene matches: 10. The CDR3 extends over 16 amino acids. CDR3 in DNA: TGTGCCACCAGCAGTTTTAGCGGGGATGGGGGCGGGGAGCTGTTTTTT. Encoded protein: CATSSFSGDGGGELFF.

Points on this clonotype: One end of the junction does not line up with germline, which may come from a read error. The chain uses TRBV12-3 or TRBV12-4 and TRBJ2-6; D may be TRBD1 or TRBD2 (7 bases each). The CDR3 spans 16 residues. CDR3 DNA: TGCGCCAGCAGCCGCAGCAGGGGGGGTGGGGCCAACGTCCTGACTTTC. This codes for CASSRSRGGGANVLTF.

With respect to this clonotype: A clone one base away is much larger, so this may be a read error. This chain links TRBV20-1 with TRBJ1-1; no reliable D call. The germline V gene has CDR1 DFQATT and CDR2 SNEGSKA (reference sequence). Trimming stripped 7 bases from V and 6 bases from J, with 9 bases between. This CDR3 contains 10 residues. The CDR3 spells CSVWWAEAFF. Written as DNA, the CDR3 is TGCAGTGTCTGGTGGGCTGAAGCTTTCTTT.

V is TRBV6-1 and J is TRBJ1-1, with D hard to call. The germline gives CDR1 MNHNS, CDR2 SASEGT. This CDR3 is built from 14 residues. V lost 8 bases to trimming and J lost 1 base, with 14 bases between them. The CDR3 sequence is CASAALGPNTEAFF. CDR3 coding DNA: TGTGCCAGCGCGGCTTTGGGCCCGAACACTGAAGCTTTCTTT.

V gene TRBV20-1 combines with J gene TRBJ2-7; D call uncertain. From germline, CDR1 is DFQATT and CDR2 SNEGSKA (reference sequence). This CDR3 spans 14 amino acids. Trimming pared 1 base from V and 2 bases from J, leaving 12 bases between. CDR3 sequence: CSARVQTVPYEQYF. Here the CDR3 DNA reads TGCAGTGCTAGAGTGCAGACTGTTCCCTACGAGCAGTACTTC.

About this clonotype: One end of the junction is discordant with germline, which a read error may explain. CDR3 sequence (DNA): TGTACCAGCAGCTTAGCTGAGACAGGTTGGGGGCAGTACTTC. Translated, it gives CTSSLAETGWGQYF. The rearrangement uses TRBV7-4 and TRBJ2-7; D might be TRBD1 (6 bases). The CDR3 runs to 14 residues. Germline V gives CDR1 SGHVT, CDR2 SQSDAQ.

The chain couples TRBV27 to TRBJ1-1; possibly TRBD1 for D (5 bases). This CDR3 region has 15 residues. Germline CDR1 is MNHEY and CDR2 is SMNVEV (reference sequence). V was pared by 6 bases and J by 1 base, with 15 bases between. The CDR3 loop reads CASRTGLFPNTEAFF. The CDR3 coding sequence is TGTGCCAGCAGGACGGGACTTTTCCCGAACACTGAAGCTTTCTTT.

The CDR3 DNA follows: TGCAGCGCAGGAACTAATGAAAAACTGTTTTTT. Its translation is CSAGTNEKLFF. V is TRBV29-1 and J is TRBJ1-4, with D unresolved. The CDR3 loop spans 11 amino acids. Trimming stripped 7 bases from V and 1 base from J, with 4 bases between. Germline V CDR1 and CDR2: SQVTM, ANQGSEA.

This clonotype was counted between two and nine times. V and J are TRBV27 and TRBJ2-7; possibly TRBD1 for D (6 bases). Germline CDR1 and CDR2: MNHEY and SMNVEV (reference sequence). CDR3 length: 15 residues. Trimming shortened V by 2 bases and J by 5 bases, and 16 bases separated the two germline ends. CDR3 region: CASSLVNAGVHEQYF. The CDR3 DNA follows: TGTGCCAGCAGTTTAGTGAACGCAGGGGTCCACGAGCAGTACTTC.

V usage is TRBV7-6 and J usage is TRBJ2-6; 9 bases fit TRBD1. V lost 2 bases to trimming and J lost 1 base; unmatched junction nucleotides: 12. Germline-derived CDR1 and CDR2 are SGHVS and FNYEAQ. The CDR3 runs 20 residues. The CDR3 loop is CASSLNHAGQGGSGANVLTF. CDR3 bases: TGTGCCAGCAGCTTAAACCACGCGGGACAGGGTGGATCTGGGGCCAACGTCCTGACTTTC.

Details on this clonotype: This could be a read error, since a much larger clone is one nucleotide away. J is TRBJ1-6 and V is TRBV7-2; a weak D match, TRBD1 (5 bases). V was shortened by 4 bases and J by 10 bases, with 14 bases between the two germline ends. The CDR3 consists of 14 residues. Germline V gene data show CDR1 as SGHTA and CDR2 as FQGNSA. CDR3 region: CASSSGARVSPLHF. CDR3 coding DNA: TGTGCCAGCAGCTCAGGTGCCAGGGTCTCACCCCTCCACTTT. The entire variable domain, with the rest obtained from reference TRBV7-2 and TRBJ1-6, is as follows: GAGVSQSPSNKVTEKGKDVELRCDPISGHTALYWYRQSLGQGLEFLIYFQGNSAPDKSGLPSDRFSAERTGGSVSTLTIQRTQQEDSAVYLCASSSGARVSPLHFGNGTRLTVT.

The chain recombines TRBV29-1 with TRBJ2-7; a possible D gene is TRBD1 (6 bases). The DNA matches TRBJ2-1 better at its end, which makes the J call doubtful. The CDR3 is made up of 12 amino acids. Per germline, CDR1 SQVTM and CDR2 ANQGSEA. In DNA form, the CDR3 reads TGCAGCGTCCCCGACAGGAGCAATGAGCAGTTCTTC. Protein product: CSVPDRSNEQFF.

The chain combines TRBV27 with TRBJ2-5; a possible D gene is TRBD2 (5 bases). The CDR3 totals 14 residues. Looked up from germline, CDR1 is MNHEY and CDR2 is SMNVEV (reference sequence). Trimming cost V 0 bases and J 7 bases, with 12 bases left between them. CDR3 bases: TGTGCCAGCAGTTTATCGGGTCCGGGGTTGACCCAGTACTTC. This encodes CASSLSGPGLTQYF.

This clonotype was detected many times. The chain combines TRBV15 with TRBJ1-2; 9 bases agree with TRBD1. The CDR3 is made up of 18 amino acids. Trimming at V came to 1 base and at J to 3 bases, leaving 12 bases not matched to a gene. CDR1 is LNHNV and CDR2 is YYDKDF in the germline V gene (reference sequence). CDR3 sequence: CATSRVRDRVDMDYGYTF. CDR3 coding DNA: TGTGCCACCAGCAGAGTCCGGGACAGGGTAGACATGGACTATGGCTACACCTTC.

This chain links TRBV10-3 with TRBJ2-5; D might be TRBD1 or TRBD2, each matching 5 bases. The germline V gene has CDR1 ENHRY and CDR2 SYGVKD. This CDR3 is 13 amino acids long. The V end was cut by 5 bases, the J end by 5 bases, with 12 bases between. The CDR3 protein is CAISHLEGETQYF. The CDR3 coding sequence is TGTGCCATCAGTCACCTAGAGGGGGAGACCCAGTACTTC.

Concerning this clonotype: The junction and the germline gene differ at one end; a read error may be behind it. The chain recombines TRBV7-2 with TRBJ1-1; tentative D call: TRBD1 (5 bases). The CDR3 is 12 residues long. Germline V gives CDR1 SGHTA, CDR2 FQGNSA. The CDR3 nucleotides read TGTGTCAGCAGCTTACAGGACACTGAAGCTTTCTTT. Translated, it gives CVSSLQDTEAFF.

In the case of this clonotype: Being one base from a much bigger clone, this may be a read error. This rearrangement joins TRBV7-8 to TRBJ2-7; 8 bases align to TRBD2. Germline loops: CDR1 SGHVS, CDR2 FQNEAQ. Trimming removed 4 bases from V and 5 bases from J; junction bases left unmatched: 7. The CDR3 is 14 residues long. CDR3 protein: CASSSTGGRDEQYF. CDR3 sequence (DNA): TGTGCCAGCAGCTCGACGGGGGGGCGCGACGAGCAGTACTTC.

There are many counts of this clonotype. J is TRBJ1-1 and V is TRBV19; a possible D gene is TRBD1 (6 bases). V lost 4 bases and J 3 bases, leaving 9 bases between the germline ends. Looked up from germline, CDR1 is LNHDA and CDR2 is SQIVND (reference sequence). The CDR3 consists of 13 residues. CDR3 residues: CASSTTGYTEAFF. The CDR3 coding sequence is TGTGCCAGTAGTACTACAGGGTACACTGAAGCTTTCTTT.

The sample holds a few counts of this clonotype. This chain joins TRBV7-2 and TRBJ2-5, with D tentatively TRBD2 (6 bases). Deletions cut 6 bases from V and 5 bases from J, with 19 bases between. CDR3 length: 15 amino acids. Germline lookup yields CDR1 SGHTA and CDR2 FQGNSA. The CDR3 region is CASSGAAGSKETQYF. CDR3 nucleotide sequence: TGTGCCAGCAGTGGGGCCGCGGGGTCGAAGGAGACCCAGTACTTC.

This chain joins TRBV7-2 and TRBJ2-5, with TRBD2 as a possible D gene (6 bases). The CDR3 loop spans 17 amino acids. The germline gives CDR1 SGHTA, CDR2 FQGNSA. V dropped 5 bases and J dropped 5 bases, with 24 bases sitting between them. The CDR3 sequence is CASSLRGPLAITETQYF. The CDR3 nucleotides read TGTGCCAGCAGCCTGAGGGGCCCTCTAGCGATAACGGAGACCCAGTACTTC.

The chain links TRBV2 to TRBJ1-5; 9 bases match TRBD1. Per germline, CDR1 SNHLY and CDR2 FYNNEI. V gave up 6 bases and J gave up 3 bases; unmatched junction bases: 6. The CDR3 runs to 15 residues. The CDR3: CASRGQGGVNQPQHF. CDR3 nucleotides: TGTGCCAGCAGGGGACAGGGAGGTGTCAATCAGCCCCAGCATTTT.

This clonotype was counted only a few times. The rearrangement links TRBV6-2 or TRBV6-3 to TRBJ1-2; 10 positions match TRBD1. J was trimmed by 8 bases and V by 5 bases; bases with no gene match: 5. Germline V gene sequence: CDR1 MNHEY, CDR2 SVGEGT. CDR3 length: 13 residues. The CDR3 reads CASSGGQGRGYTF. The CDR3 DNA follows: TGTGCCAGCAGTGGGGGACAGGGGCGCGGCTACACCTTC.

This chain links TRBV19 with TRBJ2-7; maybe TRBD1 (5 bases). Germline V CDR1 and CDR2: LNHDA, SQIVND (reference sequence). This CDR3 is built from 15 residues. V was shortened by 9 bases and J by 2 bases, with 20 bases between the two germline ends. CDR3 bases: TGTGCCAGCAGCCCCCGGGTGGGGCGCACCTACGAGCAGTACTTC. It is translated as CASSPRVGRTYEQYF.

This clonotype occurred a few times. The rearrangement links TRBV4-1 to TRBJ1-5, with 7 nucleotides matching TRBD1. Germline V gives CDR1 MGHRA, CDR2 YSYEKL. CDR3 size: 15 residues. V gave up 4 bases and J gave up 5 bases; unmatched junction bases: 8. The CDR3 sequence is CASSREDRSYQPQHF. CDR3 nucleotides: TGCGCCAGCAGCCGGGAGGACAGGTCCTATCAGCCCCAGCATTTT.